This TCR beta chain was found in a study of metastatic and nonmetastatic thyroid tumors. General study findings and limits: According to reports, the diversity of TCR beta was significantly higher in malignant thyroid tumors than in benign nodules, and this held in both blood and tumor samples.

All patients were treatment-naive before thyroid surgery. Losses at the gene ends were 4 bases for V and 3 bases for J; bases not matched to a gene: 6. This CDR3 spans 16 amino acids. Germline V gene lookup returns CDR1 WSHSY and CDR2 SAAADI. In this sample, this clone turned up many times. Its antigen is not known. MiXCR was used by TCRdb to re-call the PCR reads. Here the sample spans almost 70,000 clones, approximately 15% being singletons. This clonotype originated in a male donor with papillary thyroid cancer or a benign thyroid nodule (not recorded which). Some clones in this sample may be carry-over from other donors' samples. This chain uses TRBV10-2 with TRBJ2-1, with 10 bases matching TRBD1. The sequenced sample consisted of blood. The CDR3 nucleotides are TGCGCCAGCAGTGCAACCGGGACAGGGGTCTACAATGAGCAGTTCTTC. This translates into CASSATGTGVYNEQFF.